These T cell receptor beta chains were read from a single sample in a study of shared clonotypes between healthy human individuals. TCRdb's table, derived via immunoSEQ multiplex PCR, lists solely in-frame clones and lacks some. The sample consists of some 300,000 clones, around four fifths of them appearing once. The source material was memory CD4+ T cells sorted from blood. Receptors originate from a man aged 25 to 40 in good health. Both conserved end residues are part of each CDR3. The order of the fields is CDR3 length, D gene, V gene, clone size, CDR3 protein. A D gene is named only where the DNA matches it firmly. Clone sizes are given selectively: once, few, many, or a class where the clone is expanded.

19 | TRBD2 | TRBV10-2 | few | CASSERGERARFSTDTQYF
15 | TRBD2 | TRBV6-1 | few | CASSQLAGAYNEQFF
13 | NA | TRBV6-1 | NA | CASSERRNYGYTF
14 | NA | TRBV6-6 | NA | CASSYSGVGETQYF
13 | NA | TRBV7-8 | NA | CASSRSLTDTQYF
12 | NA | TRBV5-6 | NA | CASSLQSGSEFF
15 | TRBD1 | TRBV5-1 | NA | CASSSSGQANQPQHF
14 | TRBD1 | TRBV28 | NA | CASSQTGGGQPQHF
16 | TRBD2 | TRBV4-2 | NA | CASSPLTSGTSYEQYF
15 | TRBD1 | TRBV5-1 | few | CASSFTGAGANVLTF
16 | NA | TRBV9 | NA | CASSVVVRNGATEAFF
14 | NA | TRBV19 | few | CASSIQASYNEQFF
14 | TRBD1 | TRBV15 | NA | CATSREGQGYGYTF
13 | NA | TRBV28 | few | CASSLSGLGEQYF
15 | TRBD2 | TRBV6-5 | many | CASTLGGTSTYEQYF
12 | NA | TRBV6-6 | NA | CASSPTTGELFF
15 | NA | TRBV28 | NA | CASSLVGSASYEQYF
15 | NA | TRBV27 | NA | CASSLVGGTGTKLFF
12 | NA | TRBV7-9 | NA | CASSLESDEQFF
14 | NA | TRBV6-6 | NA | CASSRGFSNQPQHF
13 | NA | TRBV5-1 | NA | CASSRPGAQEQYF
14 | NA | TRBV7-9 | NA | CASSIRGGNTEAFF
16 | NA | TRBV5-1 | NA | CASSFSGTANTGELFF
14 | NA | TRBV19 | NA | CASSIAGNTGELFF
15 | TRBD1 | TRBV6-1 | NA | CASSGDRGLQETQYF
16 | NA | TRBV5-1 | once | CASSLQPGTGNTEAFF
20 | TRBD2 | TRBV5-5 | few | CASSLLGGLAGVDSYNEQFF
14 | TRBD1 | TRBV6-6 | NA | CASRLRTGRETQYF
14 | TRBD2 | TRBV5-1 | NA | CASSLGTTGNEQFF
14 | NA | TRBV19 | NA | CASSGGLAWGTQYF
11 | NA | TRBV20-1 | NA | CSAHRSYEQYF
14 | NA | TRBV5-1 | NA | CASSLDPHQETQYF
16 | NA | TRBV7-4 | once | CASSLARIGLRDEQFF
14 | NA | TRBV7-9 | many | CASSSGTDHNEQFF
17 | TRBD2 | TRBV2 | few | CASSTWRTSGFSYEQYF
13 | NA | TRBV5-4 | NA | CASSLSSGYEQYF
16 | NA | TRBV27 | NA | CASSLTSPSSYNEQFF
19 | TRBD1 | TRBV5-1 | NA | CASSRTVIPGQTSTDTQYF
16 | TRBD2 | TRBV18 | NA | CASSPWTSGTSYEQYF
13 | NA | TRBV28 | NA | CASYRASNYGYTF
13 | NA | TRBV11-3 | NA | CASSFGGSNIQYF
15 | TRBD2 | TRBV5-4 | NA | CASSWTSGKANEQFF
13 | NA | TRBV10-3 | NA | CAITQGGIDTQYF
14 | NA | TRBV10-3 | NA | CAISEQVNNYGYTF
16 | NA | TRBV2 | NA | CASTAGGVNGNQPQHF
14 | NA | TRBV10-3 | many | CAKRIRDTTYEQYF
15 | TRBD2 | TRBV18 | once | CASSPSGLGTDTQYF
15 | NA | TRBV7-2 | NA | CASSLARLAYNEQFF
14 | NA | TRBV19 | NA | CASSPRIPSYEQYF
14 | NA | TRBV2 | NA | CASKGRVGAEKLFF
18 | TRBD2 | TRBV5-6 | few | CASSLVTSGSRNTGELFF
18 | TRBD2 | TRBV18 | NA | CASSSTGTSGSSSYEQYF
13 | NA | TRBV18 | NA | CASSPPNTDEQYF
15 | NA | TRBV7-2 | NA | CASSLGGGDTGELFF